The text below deals with one TCR beta chain. Its antigen is not identified. These data belong to a study of T cell responses to AZD1222 COVID-19 vaccine. Clones were sequenced by immunoSEQ multiplex PCR, and TCRdb holds only the in-frame ones, with some missing. The table has some 120,000 clones, about 89% seen once. Findings and caveats of the study: Donors skewed white British and female; clonal diversity was possibly underestimated. The reported proportion of spike-specific TCRs targeting unmutated variant regions was nearly half. Across spike, vaccine-associated CD4 TCRs were found, dominant at 160-218 and 743-854.

The CDR3 contains 14 residues. Per the germline V gene, CDR1 is MNHEY and CDR2 is SVGAGI. V was pared by 2 bases and J by 7 bases, with 11 bases between. Sequenced material: peripheral blood, taken on day 0 of MenACWY control vaccination. This clonotype was sampled from an adult in good health. The chain carries TRBV6-5 and TRBJ1-4, with D perhaps matching TRBD1 (5 bases). The CDR3, as DNA: TGTGCCAGCAGTTACGAGGGGCGAGGTGAAAAACTGTTTTTT. Protein product: CASSYEGRGEKLFF.